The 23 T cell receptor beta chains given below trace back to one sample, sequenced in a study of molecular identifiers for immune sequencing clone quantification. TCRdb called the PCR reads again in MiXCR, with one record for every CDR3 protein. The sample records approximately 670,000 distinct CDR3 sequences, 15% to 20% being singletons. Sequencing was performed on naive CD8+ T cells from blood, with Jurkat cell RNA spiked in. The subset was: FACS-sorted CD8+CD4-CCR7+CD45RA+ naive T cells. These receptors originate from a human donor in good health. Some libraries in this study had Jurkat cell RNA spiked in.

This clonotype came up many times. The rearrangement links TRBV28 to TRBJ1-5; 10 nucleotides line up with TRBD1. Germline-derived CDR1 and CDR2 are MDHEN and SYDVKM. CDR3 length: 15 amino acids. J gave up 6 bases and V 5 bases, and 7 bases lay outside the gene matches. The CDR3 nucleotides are TGTGCCAGCAGTGCGGGACAGGGGTGGACTCAGCCCCAGCATTTT. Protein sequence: CASSAGQGWTQPQHF.

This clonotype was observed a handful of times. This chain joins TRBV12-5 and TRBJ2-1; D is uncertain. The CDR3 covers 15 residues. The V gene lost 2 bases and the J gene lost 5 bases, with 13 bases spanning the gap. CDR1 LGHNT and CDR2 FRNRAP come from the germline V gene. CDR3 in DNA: TGTGCTAGTGGTTTGATCGGCTCCGAGAACAATGAGCAGTTCTTC. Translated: CASGLIGSENNEQFF.

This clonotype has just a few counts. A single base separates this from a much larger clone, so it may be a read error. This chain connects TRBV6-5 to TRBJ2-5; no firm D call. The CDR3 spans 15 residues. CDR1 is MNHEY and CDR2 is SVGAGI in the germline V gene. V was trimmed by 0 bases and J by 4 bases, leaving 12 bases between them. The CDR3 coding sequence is TGTGCCAGCAGTTACTCCATCGGCACACGAGAGACCCAGTACTTC. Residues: CASSYSIGTRETQYF.

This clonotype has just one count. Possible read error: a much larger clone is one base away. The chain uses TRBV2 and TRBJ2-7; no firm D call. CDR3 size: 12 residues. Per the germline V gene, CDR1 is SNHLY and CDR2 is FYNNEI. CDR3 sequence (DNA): TGTGCCAGCAGTGATACCTCCTACGAGCAGCACTTC. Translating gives CASSDTSYEQHF.

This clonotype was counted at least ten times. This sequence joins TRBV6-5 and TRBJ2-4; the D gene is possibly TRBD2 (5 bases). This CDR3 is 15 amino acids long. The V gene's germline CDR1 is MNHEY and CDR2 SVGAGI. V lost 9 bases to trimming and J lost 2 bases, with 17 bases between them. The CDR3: CASKLEEGTKNIQYF. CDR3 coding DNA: TGTGCCAGTAAACTTGAAGAGGGTACCAAAAACATTCAGTACTTC.

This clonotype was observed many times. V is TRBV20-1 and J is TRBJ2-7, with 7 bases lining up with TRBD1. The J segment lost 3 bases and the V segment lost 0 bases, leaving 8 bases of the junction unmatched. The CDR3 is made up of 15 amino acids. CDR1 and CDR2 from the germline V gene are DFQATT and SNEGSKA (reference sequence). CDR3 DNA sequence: TGCAGTGCTAGAGATCTAGGGGGCGCACTCTACGAGCAGTACTTC. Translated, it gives CSARDLGGALYEQYF.

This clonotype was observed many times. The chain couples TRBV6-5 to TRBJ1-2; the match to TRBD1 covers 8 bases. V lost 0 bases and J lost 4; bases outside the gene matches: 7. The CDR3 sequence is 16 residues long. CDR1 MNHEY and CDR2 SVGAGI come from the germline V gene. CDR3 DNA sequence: TGTGCCAGCAGTTACTCGTCAGGGGGCGCACCCTATGGCTACACCTTC. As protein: CASSYSSGGAPYGYTF.

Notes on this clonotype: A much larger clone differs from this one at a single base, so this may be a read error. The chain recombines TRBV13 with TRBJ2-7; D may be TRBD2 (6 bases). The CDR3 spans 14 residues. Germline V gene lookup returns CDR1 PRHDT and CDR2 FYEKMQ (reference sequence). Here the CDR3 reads CASRARGSSYERYF. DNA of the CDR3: TGTGCCAGCAGAGCTCGGGGGAGCTCCTACGAGCGGTACTTC.

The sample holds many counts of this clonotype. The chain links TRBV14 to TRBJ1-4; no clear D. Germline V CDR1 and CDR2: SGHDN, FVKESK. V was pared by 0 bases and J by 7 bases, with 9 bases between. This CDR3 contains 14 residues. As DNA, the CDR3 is TGTGCCAGCAGCCAAGAAACAGTAGCTGAAAAACTGTTTTTT. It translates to CASSQETVAEKLFF.

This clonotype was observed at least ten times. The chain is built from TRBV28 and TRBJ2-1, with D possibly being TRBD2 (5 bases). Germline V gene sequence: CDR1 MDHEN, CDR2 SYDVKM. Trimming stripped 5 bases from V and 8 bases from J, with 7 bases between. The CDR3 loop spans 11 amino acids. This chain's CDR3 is CASSVRDEQFF. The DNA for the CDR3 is TGTGCCAGCAGTGTGCGGGATGAGCAGTTCTTC. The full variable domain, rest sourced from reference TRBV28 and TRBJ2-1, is DVKVTQSSRYLVKRTGEKVFLECVQDMDHENMFWYRQDPGLGLRLIYFSYDVKMKEKGDIPEGYSVSREKKERFSLILESASTNQTSMYLCASSVRDEQFFGPGTRLTVL.

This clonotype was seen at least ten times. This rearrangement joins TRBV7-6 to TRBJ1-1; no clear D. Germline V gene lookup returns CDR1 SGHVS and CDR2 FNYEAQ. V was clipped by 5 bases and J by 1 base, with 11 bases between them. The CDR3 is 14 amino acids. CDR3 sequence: CASSPGPRNTEAFF. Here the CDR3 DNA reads TGTGCCAGCAGCCCCGGACCCCGGAACACTGAAGCTTTCTTT.

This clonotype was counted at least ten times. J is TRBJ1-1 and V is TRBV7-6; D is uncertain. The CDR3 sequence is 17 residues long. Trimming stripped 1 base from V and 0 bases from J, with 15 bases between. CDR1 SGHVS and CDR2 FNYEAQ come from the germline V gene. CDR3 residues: CASSLVPHSIMNTEAFF. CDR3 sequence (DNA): TGTGCCAGCAGCTTAGTCCCTCACAGCATAATGAACACTGAAGCTTTCTTT.

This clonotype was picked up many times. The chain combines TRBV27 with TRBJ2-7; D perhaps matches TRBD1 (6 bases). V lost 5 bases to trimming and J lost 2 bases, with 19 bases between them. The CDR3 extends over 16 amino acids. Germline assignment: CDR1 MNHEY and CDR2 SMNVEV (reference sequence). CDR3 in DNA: TGTGCCAGCAGTCCGCACAGGGAGAACGGTGCCTACGAGCAGTACTTC. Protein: CASSPHRENGAYEQYF.

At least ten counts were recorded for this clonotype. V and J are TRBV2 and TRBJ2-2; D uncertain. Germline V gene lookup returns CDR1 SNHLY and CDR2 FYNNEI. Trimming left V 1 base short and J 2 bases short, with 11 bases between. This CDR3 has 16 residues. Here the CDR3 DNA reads TGTGCCAGCAGTGAAGAGCCCTGGAAAAACACCGGGGAGCTGTTTTTT. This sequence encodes CASSEEPWKNTGELFF.

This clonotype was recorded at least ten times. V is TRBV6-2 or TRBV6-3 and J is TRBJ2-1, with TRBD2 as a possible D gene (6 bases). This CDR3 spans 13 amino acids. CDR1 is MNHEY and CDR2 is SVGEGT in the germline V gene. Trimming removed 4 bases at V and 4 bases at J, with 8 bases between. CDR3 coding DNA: TGTGCCAGCAGTTTCCGGGAGTACAATGAGCAGTTCTTC. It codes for CASSFREYNEQFF.

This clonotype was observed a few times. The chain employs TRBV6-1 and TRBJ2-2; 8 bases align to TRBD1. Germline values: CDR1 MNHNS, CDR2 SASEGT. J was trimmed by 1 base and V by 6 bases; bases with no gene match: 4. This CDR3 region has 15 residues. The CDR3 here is CASRSGGLNTGELFF. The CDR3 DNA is TGTGCCAGCAGATCAGGGGGCTTGAACACCGGGGAGCTGTTTTTT.

CDR3 region: CASSLFPRESYNEQFF. The CDR3 bases are TGTGCCAGCAGCTTATTCCCCCGGGAATCCTACAATGAGCAGTTCTTC. V is TRBV7-9 and J is TRBJ2-1, with D possibly TRBD2 on 5 matching bases. Germline lookup yields CDR1 SEHNR and CDR2 FQNEAQ (reference sequence). The CDR3 sequence is 16 residues long. V was trimmed by 2 bases and J by 1 base, leaving 12 bases between them. Full variable domain (outside the CDR3, taken from reference TRBV7-9 and TRBJ2-1): DTGVSQNPRHKITKRGQNVTFRCDPISEHNRLYWYRQTLGQGPEFLTYFQNEAQLEKSRLLSDRFSAERPKGSFSTLEIQRTEQGDSAMYLCASSLFPRESYNEQFFGPGTRLTVL.

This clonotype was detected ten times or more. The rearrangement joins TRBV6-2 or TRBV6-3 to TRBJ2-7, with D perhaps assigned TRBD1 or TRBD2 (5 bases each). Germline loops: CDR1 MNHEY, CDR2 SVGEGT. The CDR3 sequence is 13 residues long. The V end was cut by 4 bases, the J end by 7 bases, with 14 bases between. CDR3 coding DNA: TGTGCCAGCAGTTCACCGGGACCCGGGGAGCAGTACTTC. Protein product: CASSSPGPGEQYF.

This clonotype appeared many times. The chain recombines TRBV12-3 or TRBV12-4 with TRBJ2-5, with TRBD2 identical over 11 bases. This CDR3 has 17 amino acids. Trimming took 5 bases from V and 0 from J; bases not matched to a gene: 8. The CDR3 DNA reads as TGTGCCAGCAGTGGGGCTAGCGGGGGGAGGTACCAAGAGACCCAGTACTTC. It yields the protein CASSGASGGRYQETQYF.

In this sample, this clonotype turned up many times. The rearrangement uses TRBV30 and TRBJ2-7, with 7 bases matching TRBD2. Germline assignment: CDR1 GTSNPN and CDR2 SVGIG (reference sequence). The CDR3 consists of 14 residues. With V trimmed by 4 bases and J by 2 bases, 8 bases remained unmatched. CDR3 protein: CAWIPSGAPYEQYF. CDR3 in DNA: TGTGCCTGGATTCCGAGCGGGGCCCCCTACGAGCAGTACTTC.

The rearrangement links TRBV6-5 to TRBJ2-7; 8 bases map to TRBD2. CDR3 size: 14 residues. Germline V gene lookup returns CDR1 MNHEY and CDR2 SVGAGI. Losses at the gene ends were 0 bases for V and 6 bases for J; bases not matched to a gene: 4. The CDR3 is CASSYSAGDREQYF. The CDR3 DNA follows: TGTGCCAGCAGTTACTCAGCGGGAGACCGCGAGCAGTACTTC.

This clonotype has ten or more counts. The CDR3 DNA is TGTGCCAGCCTAAATCGAGCCAGTGGGGAGCAGTACTTC. The encoded protein is CASLNRASGEQYF. The chain recombines TRBV27 with TRBJ2-7; D unclear. Trimming left V 8 bases short and J 7 bases short, with 18 bases between. Germline V gene sequence: CDR1 MNHEY, CDR2 SMNVEV (reference sequence). The CDR3 is 13 amino acids.

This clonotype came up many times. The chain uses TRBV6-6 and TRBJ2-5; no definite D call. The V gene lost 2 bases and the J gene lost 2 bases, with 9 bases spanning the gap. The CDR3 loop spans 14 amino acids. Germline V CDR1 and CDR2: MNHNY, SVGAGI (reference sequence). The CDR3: CASSYPGEQETQYF. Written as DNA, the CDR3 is TGTGCCAGCAGTTACCCTGGGGAACAAGAGACCCAGTACTTC.